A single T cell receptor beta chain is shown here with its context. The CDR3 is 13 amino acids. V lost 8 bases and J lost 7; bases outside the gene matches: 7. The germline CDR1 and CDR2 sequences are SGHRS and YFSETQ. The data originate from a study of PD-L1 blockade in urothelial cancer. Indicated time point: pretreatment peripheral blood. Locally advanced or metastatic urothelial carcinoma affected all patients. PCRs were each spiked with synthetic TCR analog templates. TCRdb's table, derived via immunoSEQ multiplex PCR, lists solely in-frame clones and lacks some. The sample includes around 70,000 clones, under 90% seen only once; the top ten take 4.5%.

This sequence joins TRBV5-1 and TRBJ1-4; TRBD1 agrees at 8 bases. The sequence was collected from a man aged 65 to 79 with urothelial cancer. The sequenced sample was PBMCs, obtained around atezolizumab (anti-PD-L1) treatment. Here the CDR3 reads CASRQGRGEKLFF. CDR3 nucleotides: TGCGCCAGTCGACAGGGGAGAGGTGAAAAACTGTTTTTT.